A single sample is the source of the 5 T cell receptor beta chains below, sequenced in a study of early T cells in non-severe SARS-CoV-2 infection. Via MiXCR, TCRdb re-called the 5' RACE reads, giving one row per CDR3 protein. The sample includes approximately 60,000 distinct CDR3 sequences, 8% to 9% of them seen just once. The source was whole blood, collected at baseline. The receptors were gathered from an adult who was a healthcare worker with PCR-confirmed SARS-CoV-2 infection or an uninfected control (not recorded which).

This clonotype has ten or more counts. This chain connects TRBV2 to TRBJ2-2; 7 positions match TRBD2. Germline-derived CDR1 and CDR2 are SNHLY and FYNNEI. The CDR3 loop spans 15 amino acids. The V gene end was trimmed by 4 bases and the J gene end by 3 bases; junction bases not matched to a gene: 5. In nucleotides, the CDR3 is TGTGCCAGCAGTGTACGAACTAGCGACACCGGGGAGCTGTTTTTT. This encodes CASSVRTSDTGELFF.

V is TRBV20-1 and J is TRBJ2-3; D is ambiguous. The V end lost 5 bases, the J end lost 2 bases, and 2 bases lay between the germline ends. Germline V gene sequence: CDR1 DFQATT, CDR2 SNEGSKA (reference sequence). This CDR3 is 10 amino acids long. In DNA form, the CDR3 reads TGCAGTGCTCTCACAGATACGCAGTATTTT. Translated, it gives CSALTDTQYF.

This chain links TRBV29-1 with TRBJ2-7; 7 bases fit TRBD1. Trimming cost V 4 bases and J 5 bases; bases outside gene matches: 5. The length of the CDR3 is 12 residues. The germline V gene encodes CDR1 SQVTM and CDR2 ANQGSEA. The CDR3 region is CSVGDSWNEQYF. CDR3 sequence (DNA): TGCAGCGTTGGGGACAGCTGGAACGAGCAGTACTTC.

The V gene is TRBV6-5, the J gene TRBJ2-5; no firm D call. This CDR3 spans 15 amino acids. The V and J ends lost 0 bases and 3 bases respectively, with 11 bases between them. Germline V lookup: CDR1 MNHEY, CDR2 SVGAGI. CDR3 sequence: CASSYSWGKKETQYF. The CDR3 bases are TGTGCCAGCAGTTACTCCTGGGGAAAGAAAGAGACCCAGTACTTC.

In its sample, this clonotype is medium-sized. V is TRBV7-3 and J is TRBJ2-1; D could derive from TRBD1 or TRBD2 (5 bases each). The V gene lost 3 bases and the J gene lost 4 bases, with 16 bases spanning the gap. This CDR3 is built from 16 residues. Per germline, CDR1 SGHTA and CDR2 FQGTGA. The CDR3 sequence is CASSLSVGELYNEQFF. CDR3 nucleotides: TGTGCCAGCAGCTTGTCCGTGGGGGAGTTGTACAATGAGCAGTTCTTC.